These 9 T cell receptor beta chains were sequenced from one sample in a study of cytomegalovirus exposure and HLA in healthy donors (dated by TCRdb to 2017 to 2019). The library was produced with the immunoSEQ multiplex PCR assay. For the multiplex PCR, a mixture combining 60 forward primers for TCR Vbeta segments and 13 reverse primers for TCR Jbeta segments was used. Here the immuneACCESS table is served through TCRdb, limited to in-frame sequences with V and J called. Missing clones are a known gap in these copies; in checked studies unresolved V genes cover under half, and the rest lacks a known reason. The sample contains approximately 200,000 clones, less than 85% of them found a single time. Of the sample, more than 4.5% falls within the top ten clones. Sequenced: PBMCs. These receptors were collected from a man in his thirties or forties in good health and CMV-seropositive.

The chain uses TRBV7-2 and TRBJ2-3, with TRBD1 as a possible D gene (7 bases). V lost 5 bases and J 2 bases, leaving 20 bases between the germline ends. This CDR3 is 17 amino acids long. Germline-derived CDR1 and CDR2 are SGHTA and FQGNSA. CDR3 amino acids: CASSPQGTPLSTDTQYF. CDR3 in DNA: TGTGCCAGCAGCCCACAGGGGACTCCCCTCTCCACAGATACGCAGTATTTT.

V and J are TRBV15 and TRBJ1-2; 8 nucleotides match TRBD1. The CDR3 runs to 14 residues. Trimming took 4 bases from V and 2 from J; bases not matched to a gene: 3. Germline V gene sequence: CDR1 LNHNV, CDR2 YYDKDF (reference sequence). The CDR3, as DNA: TGTGCCACCAGCATAGGACAGGGAAACTATGGCTACACCTTC. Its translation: CATSIGQGNYGYTF. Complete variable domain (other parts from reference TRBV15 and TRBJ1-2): DAMVIQNPRYQVTQFGKPVTLSCSQTLNHNVMYWYQQKSSQAPKLLFHYYDKDFNNEADTPDNFQSRRPNTSFCFLDIRSPGLGDTAMYLCATSIGQGNYGYTFGSGTRLTVV.

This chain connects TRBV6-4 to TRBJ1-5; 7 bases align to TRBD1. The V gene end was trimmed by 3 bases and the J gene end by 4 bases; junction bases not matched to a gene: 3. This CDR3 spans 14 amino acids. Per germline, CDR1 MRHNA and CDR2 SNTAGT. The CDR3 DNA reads TGTGCCAGCAGTGAGGCAGGGGGGAATCAGCCCCAGCATTTT. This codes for CASSEAGGNQPQHF.

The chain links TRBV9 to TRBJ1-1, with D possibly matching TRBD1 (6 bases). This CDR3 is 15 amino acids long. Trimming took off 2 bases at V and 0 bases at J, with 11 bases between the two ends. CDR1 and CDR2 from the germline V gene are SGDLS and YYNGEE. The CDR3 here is CASSVIQGLNTEAFF. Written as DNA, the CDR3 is TGTGCCAGCAGCGTTATACAGGGTTTGAACACTGAAGCTTTCTTT.

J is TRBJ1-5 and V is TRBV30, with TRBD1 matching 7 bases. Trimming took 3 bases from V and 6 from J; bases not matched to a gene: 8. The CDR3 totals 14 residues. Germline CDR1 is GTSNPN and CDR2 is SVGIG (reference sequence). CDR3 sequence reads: CAWSHSTGTQPQHF. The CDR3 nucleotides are TGTGCCTGGAGCCATTCGACAGGGACTCAGCCCCAGCATTTT. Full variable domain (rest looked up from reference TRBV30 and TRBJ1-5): SQTIHQWPATLVQPVGSPLSLECTVEGTSNPNLYWYRQAAGRGLQLLFYSVGIGQISSEVPQNLSASRPQDRQFILSSKKLLLSDSGFYLCAWSHSTGTQPQHFGDGTRLSIL.

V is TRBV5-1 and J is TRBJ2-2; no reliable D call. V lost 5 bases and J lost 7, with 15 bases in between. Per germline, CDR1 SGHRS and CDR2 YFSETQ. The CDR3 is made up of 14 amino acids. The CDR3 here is CASRVAPGYGELFF. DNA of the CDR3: TGCGCCAGCAGGGTGGCCCCCGGGTACGGGGAGCTGTTTTTT.

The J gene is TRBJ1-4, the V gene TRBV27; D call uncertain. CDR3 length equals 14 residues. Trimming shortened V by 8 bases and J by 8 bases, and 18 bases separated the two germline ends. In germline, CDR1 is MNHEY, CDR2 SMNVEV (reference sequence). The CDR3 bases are TGTGCCAGCGGTTCAGGACTCCCGCAGGAAAAACTGTTTTTT. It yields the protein CASGSGLPQEKLFF.

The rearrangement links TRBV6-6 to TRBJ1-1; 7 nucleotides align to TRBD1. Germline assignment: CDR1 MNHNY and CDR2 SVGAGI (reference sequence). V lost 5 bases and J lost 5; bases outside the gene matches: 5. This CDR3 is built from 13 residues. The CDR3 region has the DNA TGTGCCAGCAGTGAGCACAGGGGTACTGAAGCTTTCTTT. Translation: CASSEHRGTEAFF.

CDR3 nucleotide sequence: TGTGCCAGCAGTCGAGAAGCGGGAGGTGCAGATACGCAGTATTTT. It is translated as CASSREAGGADTQYF. The gene calls are TRBV7-9 and TRBJ2-3; TRBD2 aligns across 9 bases. The CDR3 loop spans 15 amino acids. Per germline, CDR1 SEHNR and CDR2 FQNEAQ (reference sequence). The junction had 8 bases not matched to a gene; V was cut back by 6 bases and J by 4 bases.